This T cell receptor (beta chain) was identified during a study of blood T cell repertoires in COVID-19. Study-level information: Donors of Cohort 3 who recovered were those that had two negative PCRs, clearance, or symptom resolution.

Only in-frame clones appear in the TCRdb table, and some are missing; sequencing was by immunoSEQ multiplex PCR. The table lists approximately 170,000 clones, 70% to 85% of them singletons. Researchers sorted participants into cohorts using their self-reported clinical history. J gave up 8 bases and V 7 bases, and 7 bases lay outside the gene matches. Germline V gives CDR1 MGHDK, CDR2 SYGVNS. The CDR3 is 14 amino acids. The rearrangement links TRBV25-1 to TRBJ2-1, with TRBD2 matching 11 bases. Sequenced sample: PBMCs or T cells enriched from blood (not recorded which). The receptor comes from an older woman in a cohort exposed to, infected with or recovered from COVID-19 (not recorded which). CDR3: CASNLAGGHDEQFF. CDR3 bases: TGTGCCAGCAATTTAGCGGGAGGGCACGATGAGCAGTTCTTC.